Each of the 6 T cell receptor beta chains below was sequenced from the same sample in a study of T cells in localized non-small cell lung cancer (dated by TCRdb to between 2020 and 2021). The library was built by means of the immunoSEQ multiplex PCR assay. TCRdb provides this immuneACCESS table in a form limited to in-frame rearrangements. Some clones are lacking; in checked studies, under half of them reflect an unresolved V gene, and why the rest are absent is not known. The table for this sample lists roughly 30,000 clones; 88% of them were counted only once. 4.2% of the sample rests with the top ten. Sequencing used peripheral blood, obtained before any cancer treatment. Source of these receptors: a woman aged 40-75 years with stage I lung adenocarcinoma.

V gene TRBV6-1 combines with J gene TRBJ2-7; no reliable D call. In germline, CDR1 is MNHNS, CDR2 SASEGT. The V gene lost 0 bases and the J gene lost 5 bases, with 17 bases spanning the gap. This CDR3 is built from 16 residues. This chain's CDR3 is CASSEANGAARNEQYF. The CDR3 nucleotides are TGTGCCAGCAGTGAAGCCAATGGTGCAGCACGAAACGAGCAGTACTTC.

The rearrangement links TRBV27 to TRBJ1-1; D ambiguous. The germline gives CDR1 MNHEY, CDR2 SMNVEV (reference sequence). CDR3 length: 15 residues. The V end was cut by 2 bases, the J end by 4 bases, with 14 bases between. The CDR3 loop reads CASSLTARRSTEAFF. In DNA form, the CDR3 reads TGTGCCAGCAGTTTAACAGCCAGGCGGAGCACTGAAGCTTTCTTT.

V usage is TRBV27 and J usage is TRBJ2-7, with TRBD2 identical over 8 bases. CDR1 is MNHEY and CDR2 is SMNVEV in the germline V gene (reference sequence). J was trimmed by 7 bases and V by 4 bases; bases with no gene match: 3. The CDR3 length is 12 residues. CDR3 protein: CASSYPGGEQYF. CDR3 bases: TGTGCCAGCAGTTATCCGGGGGGGGAGCAGTACTTC.

The J gene is TRBJ2-3, the V gene TRBV30, with D tentatively TRBD2 (5 bases). The CDR3 is 14 residues long. Trimming took 0 bases from V and 3 from J, leaving 10 bases between them. CDR1 and CDR2 (germline): GTSNPN, SVGIG (reference sequence). CDR3 nucleotide sequence: TGTGCCTGGAGTGTTAGTATAGCGACAGATACGCAGTATTTT. This translates into CAWSVSIATDTQYF.

The V gene is TRBV5-1, the J gene TRBJ2-5; D remains unclear. V lost 1 base and J lost 0, with 1 base in between. The CDR3 runs to 12 residues. CDR1 and CDR2 from the germline V gene are SGHRS and YFSETQ. CDR3 nucleotide sequence: TGCGCCAGCAGCTTGTACCAAGAGACCCAGTACTTC. Its translation: CASSLYQETQYF.

The V call is TRBV2, the J call TRBJ2-3; D may correspond to TRBD1 or TRBD2 (5 bases each). V was cut by 6 bases and J by 7 bases, with 20 bases left in between. CDR1 is SNHLY and CDR2 is FYNNEI in the germline V gene. The CDR3 extends over 15 amino acids. CDR3 loop: CASSVRGTDGYTQYF. CDR3 nucleotides: TGTGCCAGCAGCGTACGTGGGACGGACGGTTATACGCAGTATTTT. The entire variable domain, with the rest obtained from reference TRBV2 and TRBJ2-3, is as follows: EPEVTQTPSHQVTQMGQEVILRCVPISNHLYFYWYRQILGQKVEFLVSFYNNEISEKSEIFDDQFSVERPDGSNFTLKIRSTKLEDSAMYFCASSVRGTDGYTQYFGPGTRLTVL.